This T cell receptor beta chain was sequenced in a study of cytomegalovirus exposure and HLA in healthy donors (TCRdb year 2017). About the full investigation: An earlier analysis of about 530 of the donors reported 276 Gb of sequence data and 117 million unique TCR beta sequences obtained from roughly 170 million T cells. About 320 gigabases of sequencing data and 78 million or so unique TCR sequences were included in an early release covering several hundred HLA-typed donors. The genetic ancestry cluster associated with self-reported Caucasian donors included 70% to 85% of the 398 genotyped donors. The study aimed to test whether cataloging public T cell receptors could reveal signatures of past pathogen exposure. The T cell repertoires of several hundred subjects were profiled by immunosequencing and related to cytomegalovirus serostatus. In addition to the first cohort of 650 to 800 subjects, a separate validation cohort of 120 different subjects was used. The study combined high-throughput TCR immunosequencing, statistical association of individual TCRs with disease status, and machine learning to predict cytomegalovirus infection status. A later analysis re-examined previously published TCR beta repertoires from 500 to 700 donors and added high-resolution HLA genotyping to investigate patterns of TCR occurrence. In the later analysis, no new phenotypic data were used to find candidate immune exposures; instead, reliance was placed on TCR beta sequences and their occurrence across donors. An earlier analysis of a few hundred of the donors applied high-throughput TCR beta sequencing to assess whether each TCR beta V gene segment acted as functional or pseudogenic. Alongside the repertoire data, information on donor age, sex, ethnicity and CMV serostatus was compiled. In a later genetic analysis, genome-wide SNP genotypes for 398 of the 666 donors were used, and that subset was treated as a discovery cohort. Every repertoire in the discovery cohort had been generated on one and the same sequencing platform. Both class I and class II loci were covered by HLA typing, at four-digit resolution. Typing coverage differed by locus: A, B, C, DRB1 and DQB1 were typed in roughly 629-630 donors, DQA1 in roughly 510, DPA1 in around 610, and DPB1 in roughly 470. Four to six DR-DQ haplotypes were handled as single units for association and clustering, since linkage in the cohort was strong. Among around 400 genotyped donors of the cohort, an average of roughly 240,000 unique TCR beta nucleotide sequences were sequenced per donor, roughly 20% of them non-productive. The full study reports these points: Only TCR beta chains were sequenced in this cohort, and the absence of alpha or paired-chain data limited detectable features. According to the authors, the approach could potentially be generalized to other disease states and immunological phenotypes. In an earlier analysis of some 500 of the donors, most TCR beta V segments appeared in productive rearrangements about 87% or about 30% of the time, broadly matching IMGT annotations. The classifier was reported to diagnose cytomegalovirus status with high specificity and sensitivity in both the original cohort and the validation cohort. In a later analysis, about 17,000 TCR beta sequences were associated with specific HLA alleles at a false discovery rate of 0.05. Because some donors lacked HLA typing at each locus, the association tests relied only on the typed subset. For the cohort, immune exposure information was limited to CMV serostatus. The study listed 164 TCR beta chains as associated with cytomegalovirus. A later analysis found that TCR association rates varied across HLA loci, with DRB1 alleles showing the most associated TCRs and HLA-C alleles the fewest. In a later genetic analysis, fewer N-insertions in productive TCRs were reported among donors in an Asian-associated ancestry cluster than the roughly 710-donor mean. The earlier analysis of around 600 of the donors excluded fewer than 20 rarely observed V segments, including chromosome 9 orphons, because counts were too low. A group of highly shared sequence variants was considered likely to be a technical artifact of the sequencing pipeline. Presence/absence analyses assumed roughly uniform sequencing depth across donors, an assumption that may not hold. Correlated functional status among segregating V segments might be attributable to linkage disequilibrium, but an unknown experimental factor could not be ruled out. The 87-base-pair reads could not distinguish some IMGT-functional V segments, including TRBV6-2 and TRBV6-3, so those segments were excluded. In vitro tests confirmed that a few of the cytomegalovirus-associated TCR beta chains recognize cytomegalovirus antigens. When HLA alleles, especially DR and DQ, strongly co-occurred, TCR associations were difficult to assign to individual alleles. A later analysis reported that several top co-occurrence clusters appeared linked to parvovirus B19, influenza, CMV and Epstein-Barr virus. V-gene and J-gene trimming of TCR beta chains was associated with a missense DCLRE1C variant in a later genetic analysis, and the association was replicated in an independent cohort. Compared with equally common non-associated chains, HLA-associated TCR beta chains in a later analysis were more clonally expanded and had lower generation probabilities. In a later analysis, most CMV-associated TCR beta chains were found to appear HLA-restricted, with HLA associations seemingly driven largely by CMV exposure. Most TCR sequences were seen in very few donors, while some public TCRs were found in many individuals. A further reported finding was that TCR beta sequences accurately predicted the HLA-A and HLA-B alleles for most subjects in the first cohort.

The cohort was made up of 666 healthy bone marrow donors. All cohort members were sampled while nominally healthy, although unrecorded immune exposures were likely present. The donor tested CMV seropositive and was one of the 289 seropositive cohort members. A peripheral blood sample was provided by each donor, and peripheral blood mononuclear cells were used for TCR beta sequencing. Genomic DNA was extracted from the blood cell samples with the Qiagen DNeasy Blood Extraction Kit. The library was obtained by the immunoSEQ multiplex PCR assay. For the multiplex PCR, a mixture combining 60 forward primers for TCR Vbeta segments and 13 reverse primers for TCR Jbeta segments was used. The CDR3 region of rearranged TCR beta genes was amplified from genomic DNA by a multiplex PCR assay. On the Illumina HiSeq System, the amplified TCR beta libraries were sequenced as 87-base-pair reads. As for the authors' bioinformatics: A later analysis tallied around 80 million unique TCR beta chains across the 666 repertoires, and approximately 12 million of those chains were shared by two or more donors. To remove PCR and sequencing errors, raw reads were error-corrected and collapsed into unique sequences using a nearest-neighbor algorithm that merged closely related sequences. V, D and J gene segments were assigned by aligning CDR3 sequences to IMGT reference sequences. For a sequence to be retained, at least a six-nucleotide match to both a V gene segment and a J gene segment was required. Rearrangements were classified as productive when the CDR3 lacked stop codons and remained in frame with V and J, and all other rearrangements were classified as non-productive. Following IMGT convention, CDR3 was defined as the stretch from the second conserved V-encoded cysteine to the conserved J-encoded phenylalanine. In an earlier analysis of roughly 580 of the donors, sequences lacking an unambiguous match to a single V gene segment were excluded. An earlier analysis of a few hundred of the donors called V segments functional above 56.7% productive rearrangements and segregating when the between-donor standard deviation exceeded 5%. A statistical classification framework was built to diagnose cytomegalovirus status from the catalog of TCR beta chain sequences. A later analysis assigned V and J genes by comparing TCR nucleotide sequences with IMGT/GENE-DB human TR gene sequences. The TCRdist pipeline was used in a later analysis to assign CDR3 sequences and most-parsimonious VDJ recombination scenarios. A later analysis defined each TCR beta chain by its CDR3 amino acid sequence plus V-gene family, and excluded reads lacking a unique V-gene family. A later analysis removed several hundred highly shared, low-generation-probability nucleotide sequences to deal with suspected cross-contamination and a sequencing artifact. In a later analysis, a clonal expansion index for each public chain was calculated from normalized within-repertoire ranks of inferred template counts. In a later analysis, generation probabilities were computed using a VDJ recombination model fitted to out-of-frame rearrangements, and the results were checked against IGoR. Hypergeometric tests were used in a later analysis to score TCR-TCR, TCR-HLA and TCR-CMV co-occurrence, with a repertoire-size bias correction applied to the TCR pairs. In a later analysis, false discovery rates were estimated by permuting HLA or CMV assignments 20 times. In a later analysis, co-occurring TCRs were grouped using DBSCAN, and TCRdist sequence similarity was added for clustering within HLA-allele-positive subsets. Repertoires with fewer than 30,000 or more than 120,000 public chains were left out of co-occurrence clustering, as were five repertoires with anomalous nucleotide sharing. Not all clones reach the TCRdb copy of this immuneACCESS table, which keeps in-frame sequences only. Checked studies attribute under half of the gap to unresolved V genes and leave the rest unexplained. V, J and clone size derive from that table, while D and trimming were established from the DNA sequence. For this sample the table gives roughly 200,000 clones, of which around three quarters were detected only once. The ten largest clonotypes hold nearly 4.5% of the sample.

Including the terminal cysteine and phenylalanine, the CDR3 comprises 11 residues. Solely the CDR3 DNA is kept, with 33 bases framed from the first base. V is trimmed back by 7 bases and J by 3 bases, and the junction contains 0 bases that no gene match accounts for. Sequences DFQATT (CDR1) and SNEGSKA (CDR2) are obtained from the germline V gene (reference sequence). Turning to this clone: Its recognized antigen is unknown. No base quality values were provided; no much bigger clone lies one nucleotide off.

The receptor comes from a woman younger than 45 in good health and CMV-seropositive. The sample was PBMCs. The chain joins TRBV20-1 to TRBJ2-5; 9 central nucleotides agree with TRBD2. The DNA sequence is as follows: TGCAGTGGACTAGCGGAAGAGACCCAGTACTTC. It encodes CSGLAEETQYF.